This T cell receptor beta chain stems from a study of molecular identifiers for immune sequencing clone quantification. Trimming took off 0 bases at V and 5 bases at J, with 20 bases between the two ends. The CDR3 is made up of 18 amino acids. The germline CDR1 and CDR2 sequences are LGHNT and FRNRAP. This clonotype has only a few counts. Each CDR3 protein is one row after TCRdb ran MiXCR on the PCR reads. The sample records roughly 320,000 distinct CDR3 sequences, roughly 24% being singletons. Sequencing used naive CD8+ T cells from blood, with Jurkat cell RNA spiked in. Described subset: FACS-sorted CD8+CD4-CCR7+CD45RA+ naive T cells. The rearrangement joins TRBV12-5 to TRBJ1-5; D possibly corresponds to TRBD1 (5 bases). This clonotype was obtained from a human donor in good health. Some libraries in this study had Jurkat cell RNA spiked in. CDR3 bases: TGTGCTAGTGGTTTGGTAGGGACGGGGCAGGTCCTCCATCAGCCCCAGCATTTT. Translation gives CASGLVGTGQVLHQPQHF.